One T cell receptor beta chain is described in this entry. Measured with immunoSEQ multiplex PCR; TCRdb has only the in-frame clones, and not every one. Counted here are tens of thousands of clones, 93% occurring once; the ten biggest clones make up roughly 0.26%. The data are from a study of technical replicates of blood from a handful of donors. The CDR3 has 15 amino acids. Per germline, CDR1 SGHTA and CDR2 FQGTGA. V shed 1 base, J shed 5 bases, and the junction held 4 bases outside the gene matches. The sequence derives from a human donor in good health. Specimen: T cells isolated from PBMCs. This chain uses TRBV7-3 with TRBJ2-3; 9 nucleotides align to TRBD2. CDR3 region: CASSLMAGGIDTQYF. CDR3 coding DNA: TGTGCCAGCAGCTTAATGGCGGGGGGGATAGATACGCAGTATTTT.